The 6 T cell receptor beta chains listed next were all sequenced from one sample in a study of shared clonotypes between healthy human individuals. The table came from immunoSEQ multiplex PCR; TCRdb's copy has only in-frame clones and leaves some out. Here the sample spans some 2.1 million clones, around 95% being singletons. Sequencing input: naive CD4+ T cells sorted from blood. The subset here: CD45RA+ positively selected. Receptor source: a man aged 18 to 29 in good health.

The chain recombines TRBV6-5 with TRBJ1-2; 10 positions match TRBD1. CDR3 length: 14 residues. V shed 5 bases, J shed 6 bases, and the junction held 6 bases outside the gene matches. Looked up from germline, CDR1 is MNHEY and CDR2 is SVGAGI. CDR3 coding DNA: TGTGCCAGCAGTAAATCCGGGACAGGGGATGGCTACACCTTC. The encoded protein is CASSKSGTGDGYTF.

The chain uses TRBV6-5 and TRBJ1-3; D is uncertain. Trimming stripped 7 bases from V and 0 bases from J, with 10 bases between. CDR1 and CDR2 (germline): MNHEY, SVGAGI. There are 14 residues in the CDR3. The CDR3, as DNA: TGTGCCAGCATCGCAAGCTTCTCTGGAAACACCATATATTTT. It specifies CASIASFSGNTIYF.

V usage is TRBV29-1 and J usage is TRBJ1-2; D unclear. V was cut by 2 bases and J by 1 base, with 11 bases left in between. Germline lookup yields CDR1 SQVTM and CDR2 ANQGSEA. This CDR3 has 14 amino acids. CDR3 sequence (DNA): TGCAGCGTTGAAAGTAGCGGAATTAACTATGGCTACACCTTC. It codes for CSVESSGINYGYTF.

This chain uses TRBV7-6 with TRBJ1-5; D possibly corresponds to TRBD1 (6 bases). CDR1 is SGHVS, CDR2 FNYEAQ, per germline. V was clipped by 3 bases and J by 0 bases, with 18 bases between them. The CDR3 sequence is 18 residues long. CDR3 sequence reads: CASSLGAGSDNSNQPQHF. In DNA form, the CDR3 reads TGTGCCAGCAGCTTGGGGGCCGGGTCGGATAATAGCAATCAGCCCCAGCATTTT. Complete variable domain (other parts from reference TRBV7-6 and TRBJ1-5): GAGVSQSPRYKVTKRGQDVALRCDPISGHVSLYWYRQALGQGPEFLTYFNYEAQQDKSGLPNDRFSAERPEGSISTLTIQRTEQRDSAMYRCASSLGAGSDNSNQPQHFGDGTRLSIL.

V gene TRBV28 combines with J gene TRBJ1-1; 8 bases are shared with TRBD1. Germline loops: CDR1 MDHEN, CDR2 SYDVKM. The CDR3 extends over 15 amino acids. Trimming cost V 10 bases and J 0 bases; bases outside gene matches: 10. DNA for the CDR3: TGTGCCACGCGGACAGGGACGATAATGAACACTGAAGCTTTCTTT. Its protein is CATRTGTIMNTEAFF.

The rearrangement uses TRBV2 and TRBJ2-2; D might be TRBD2 (6 bases). Germline-derived CDR1 and CDR2 are SNHLY and FYNNEI. Between the trimmed V and J ends, which lost 0 bases and 4 bases, there was a span of 15 bases. This CDR3 region has 17 residues. Here the CDR3 reads CASSEALGGAGTGELFF. CDR3 sequence (DNA): TGTGCCAGCAGTGAAGCGCTTGGGGGAGCGGGCACCGGGGAGCTGTTTTTT.